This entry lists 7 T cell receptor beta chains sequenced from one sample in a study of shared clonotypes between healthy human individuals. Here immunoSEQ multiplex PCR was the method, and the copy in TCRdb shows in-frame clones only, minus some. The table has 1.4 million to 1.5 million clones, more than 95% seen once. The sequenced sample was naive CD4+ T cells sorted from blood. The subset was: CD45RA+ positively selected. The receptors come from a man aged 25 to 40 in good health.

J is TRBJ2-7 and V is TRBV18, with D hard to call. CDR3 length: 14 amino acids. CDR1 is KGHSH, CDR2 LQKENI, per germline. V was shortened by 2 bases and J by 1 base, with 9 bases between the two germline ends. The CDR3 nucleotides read TGTGCCAGCTCACCAAAACAGCCATCCTACGAGCAGTACTTC. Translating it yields CASSPKQPSYEQYF.

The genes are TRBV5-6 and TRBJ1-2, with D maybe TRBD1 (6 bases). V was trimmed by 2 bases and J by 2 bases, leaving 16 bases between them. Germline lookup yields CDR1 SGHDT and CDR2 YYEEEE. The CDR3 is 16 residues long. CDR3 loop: CASSFGVDRRNYGYTF. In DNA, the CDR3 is TGTGCCAGCAGCTTTGGTGTCGACAGGCGCAACTATGGCTACACCTTC.

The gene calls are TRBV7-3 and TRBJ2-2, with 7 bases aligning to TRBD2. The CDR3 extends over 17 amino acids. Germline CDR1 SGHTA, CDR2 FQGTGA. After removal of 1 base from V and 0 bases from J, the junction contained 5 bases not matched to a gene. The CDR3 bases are TGTGCCAGCAGCTTAATCGGGCTAGCGGCGAACACCGGGGAGCTGTTTTTT. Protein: CASSLIGLAANTGELFF.

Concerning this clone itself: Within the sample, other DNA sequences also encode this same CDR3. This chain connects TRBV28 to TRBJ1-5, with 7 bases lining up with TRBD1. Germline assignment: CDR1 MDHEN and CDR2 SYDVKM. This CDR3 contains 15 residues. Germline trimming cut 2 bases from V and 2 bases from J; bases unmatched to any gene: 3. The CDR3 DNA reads TGTGCCAGCAGTTTACGACAGGGTGGCAATCAGCCCCAGCATTTT. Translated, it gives CASSLRQGGNQPQHF.

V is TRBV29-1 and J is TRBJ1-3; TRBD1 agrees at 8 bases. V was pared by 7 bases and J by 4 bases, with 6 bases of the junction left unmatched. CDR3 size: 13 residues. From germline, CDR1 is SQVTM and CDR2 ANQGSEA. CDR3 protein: CSAGQGTGNTIYF. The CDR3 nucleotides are TGCAGCGCCGGACAGGGCACAGGAAACACCATATATTTT.

CDR3 region: CASSLGLADIYEQYF. The CDR3 DNA follows: TGCGCCAGCAGCTTGGGACTAGCGGATATCTACGAGCAGTACTTC. The chain combines TRBV5-1 with TRBJ2-7; 9 bases align to TRBD2. Germline V gene lookup returns CDR1 SGHRS and CDR2 YFSETQ. V was pared by 0 bases and J by 3 bases, with 4 bases of the junction left unmatched. The CDR3 is 15 residues long.

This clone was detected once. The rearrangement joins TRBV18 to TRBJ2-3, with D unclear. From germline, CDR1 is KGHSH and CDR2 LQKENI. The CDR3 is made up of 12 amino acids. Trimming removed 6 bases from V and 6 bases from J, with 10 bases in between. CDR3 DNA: TGTGCCAGCTCCCTCGGAGTGGATACGCAGTATTTT. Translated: CASSLGVDTQYF.